This T cell receptor beta chain was identified in a study of glioma-infiltrating T cells after dendritic cell vaccination. Study background: Three intradermal dendritic cell vaccine injections were given every two weeks.

Time point of the sample: after dendritic cell vaccination, including at tumor progression/relapse. In the case of this clone: The antigen is not known.

General study points: TCR clonality showed no direct relationship with survival. Estimated pretreatment TIL content predicted outcome after dendritic cell vaccination.

The CDR3 runs 14 residues. Germline V gene sequence: CDR1 MNHNS, CDR2 SASEGT. Germline trimming cut 2 bases from V and 7 bases from J; bases unmatched to any gene: 4. Assay used: immunoSEQ multiplex PCR; TCRdb lists only in-frame clones, some missing. Of about 76,000 clones listed, around 86% are singletons. The clonotype originates from a human donor with glioblastoma. Here the sequenced sample was blood, taken after dendritic cell vaccination. This sequence joins TRBV6-1 and TRBJ1-2; 10 bases agree with TRBD1. The CDR3 DNA is TGTGCCAGCAGTGAAAGGGGACAGGGGTTTGGCTACACCTTC. Residues: CASSERGQGFGYTF.